The T cell receptor (beta chain) under discussion was sequenced for a study of blood T cell repertoires in COVID-19. At the level of the study: The origin of the acute and convalescent COVID-19 samples was the United States, Italy and Spain. T cells, B-cell-depleted T cells, or PBMCs supplied cDNA or gDNA.

Per the study methods: Scientists estimated how many nucleated cells there were by amplifying reference gene primers. Measured with immunoSEQ multiplex PCR; TCRdb has only the in-frame clones, and not every one. V and J calls and clone size are those listed in that table; D and trimming were worked out from the DNA. The sample holds over 250,000 clones, approximately 85% seen once. The germline CDR1 and CDR2 sequences are MNHNS and SASEGT. The CDR3 runs to 12 residues. V was trimmed by 3 bases and J by 4 bases, leaving 6 bases between them. The V call is TRBV6-1, the J call TRBJ1-2; D might be TRBD1 (5 bases). The TCR originated in a woman aged 65 to 85 with acute or convalescent COVID-19. The sequenced sample consisted of peripheral blood. In nucleotides, the CDR3 is TGTGCCAGCAGTGACAGGGTCTATGGCTACACCTTC. It codes for CASSDRVYGYTF.